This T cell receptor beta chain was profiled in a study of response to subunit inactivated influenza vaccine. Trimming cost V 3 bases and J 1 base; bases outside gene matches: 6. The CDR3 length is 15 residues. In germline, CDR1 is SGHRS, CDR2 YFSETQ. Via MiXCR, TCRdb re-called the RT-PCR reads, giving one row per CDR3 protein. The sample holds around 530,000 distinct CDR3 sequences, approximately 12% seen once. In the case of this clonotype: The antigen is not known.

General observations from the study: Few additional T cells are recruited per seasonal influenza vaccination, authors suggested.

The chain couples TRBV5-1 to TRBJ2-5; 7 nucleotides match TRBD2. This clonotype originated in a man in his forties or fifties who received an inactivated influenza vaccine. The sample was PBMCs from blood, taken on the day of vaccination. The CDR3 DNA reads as TGCGCCAGCAGCTCGGGAGCGGGGATCCAAGAGACCCAGTACTTC. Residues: CASSSGAGIQETQYF.